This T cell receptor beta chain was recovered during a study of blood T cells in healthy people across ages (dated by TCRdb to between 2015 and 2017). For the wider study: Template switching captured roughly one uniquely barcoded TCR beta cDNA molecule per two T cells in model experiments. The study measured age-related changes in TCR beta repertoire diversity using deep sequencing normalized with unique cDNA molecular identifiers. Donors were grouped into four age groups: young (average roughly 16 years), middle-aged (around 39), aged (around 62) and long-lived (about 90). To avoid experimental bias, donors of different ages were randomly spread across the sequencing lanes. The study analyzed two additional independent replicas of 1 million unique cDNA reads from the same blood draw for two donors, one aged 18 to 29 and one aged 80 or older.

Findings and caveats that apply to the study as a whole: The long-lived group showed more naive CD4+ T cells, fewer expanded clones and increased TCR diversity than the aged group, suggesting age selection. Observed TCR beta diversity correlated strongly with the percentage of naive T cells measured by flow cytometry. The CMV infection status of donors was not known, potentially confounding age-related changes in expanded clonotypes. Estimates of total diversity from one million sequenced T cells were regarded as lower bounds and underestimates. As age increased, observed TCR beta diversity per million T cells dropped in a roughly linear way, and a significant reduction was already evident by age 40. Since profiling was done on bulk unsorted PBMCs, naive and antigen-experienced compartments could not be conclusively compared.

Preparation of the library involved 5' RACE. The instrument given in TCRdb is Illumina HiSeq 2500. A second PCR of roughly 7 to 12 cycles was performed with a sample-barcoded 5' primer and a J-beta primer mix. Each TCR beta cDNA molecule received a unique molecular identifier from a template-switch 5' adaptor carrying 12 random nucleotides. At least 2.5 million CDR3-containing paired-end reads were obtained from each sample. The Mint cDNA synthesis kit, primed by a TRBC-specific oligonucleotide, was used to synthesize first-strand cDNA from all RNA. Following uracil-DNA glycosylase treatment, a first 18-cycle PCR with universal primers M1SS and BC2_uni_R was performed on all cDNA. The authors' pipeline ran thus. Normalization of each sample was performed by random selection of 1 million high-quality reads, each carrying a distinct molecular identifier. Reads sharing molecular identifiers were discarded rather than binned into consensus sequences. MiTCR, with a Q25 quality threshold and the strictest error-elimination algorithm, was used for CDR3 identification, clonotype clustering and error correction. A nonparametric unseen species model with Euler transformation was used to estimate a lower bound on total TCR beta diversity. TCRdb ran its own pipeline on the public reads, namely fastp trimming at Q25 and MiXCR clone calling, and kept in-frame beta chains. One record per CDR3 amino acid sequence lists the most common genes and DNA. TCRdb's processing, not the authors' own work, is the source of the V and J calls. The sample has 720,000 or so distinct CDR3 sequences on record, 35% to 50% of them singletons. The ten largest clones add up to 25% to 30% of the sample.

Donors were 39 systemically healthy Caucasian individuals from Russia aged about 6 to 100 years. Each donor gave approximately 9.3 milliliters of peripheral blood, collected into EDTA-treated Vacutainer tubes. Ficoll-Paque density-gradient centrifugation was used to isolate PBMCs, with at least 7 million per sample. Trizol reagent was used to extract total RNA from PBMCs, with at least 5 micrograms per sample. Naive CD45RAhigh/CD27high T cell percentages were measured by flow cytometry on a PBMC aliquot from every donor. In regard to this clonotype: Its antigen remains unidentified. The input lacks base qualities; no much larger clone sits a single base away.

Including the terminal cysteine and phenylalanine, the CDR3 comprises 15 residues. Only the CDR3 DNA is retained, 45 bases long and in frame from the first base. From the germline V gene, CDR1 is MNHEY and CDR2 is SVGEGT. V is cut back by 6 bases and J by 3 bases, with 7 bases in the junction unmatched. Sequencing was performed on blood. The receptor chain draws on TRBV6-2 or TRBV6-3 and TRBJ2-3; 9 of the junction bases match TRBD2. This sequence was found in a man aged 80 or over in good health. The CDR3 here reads CASRDSGRGTDTQYF. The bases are TGTGCCAGCAGGGATAGCGGGAGAGGAACAGATACGCAGTATTTT.